This entry lists 18 T cell receptor beta chains sequenced from one sample in a study of T cell changes during pregnancy in multiple sclerosis. Here immunoSEQ multiplex PCR was the method, and the copy in TCRdb shows in-frame clones only, minus some. The sample lists some 70,000 clones; more than 90% were seen once. The specimen comprised peripheral blood, sampled in the first trimester of pregnancy. Receptors originate from a female donor with multiple sclerosis, enrolled in a pregnancy study.

The sample holds a few counts of this clone. V usage is TRBV7-2 and J usage is TRBJ1-5, with TRBD1 matching 7 bases. CDR1 is SGHTA and CDR2 is FQGNSA in the germline V gene. J gave up 1 base and V 1 base, and 1 base lay outside the gene matches. This CDR3 spans 15 amino acids. CDR3 nucleotides: TGTGCCAGCAGCTTAGGCAGGGGGAGCAATCAGCCCCAGCATTTT. Its translation is CASSLGRGSNQPQHF. The whole variable domain, filled in from reference TRBV7-2 and TRBJ1-5, reads GAGVSQSPSNKVTEKGKDVELRCDPISGHTALYWYRQSLGQGLEFLIYFQGNSAPDKSGLPSDRFSAERTGGSVSTLTIQRTQQEDSAVYLCASSLGRGSNQPQHFGDGTRLSIL.

This rearrangement joins TRBV6-4 to TRBJ2-7, with 10 bases matching TRBD1. V trimming: 6 bases; J trimming: 5 bases; junction bases outside the gene matches: 4. This CDR3 comprises 13 residues. Germline V gives CDR1 MRHNA, CDR2 SNTAGT. The CDR3 sequence is CASSRDRGDEQYF. CDR3 DNA sequence: TGTGCCAGCAGCCGGGACAGGGGAGACGAGCAGTACTTC.

This chain joins TRBV6-1 and TRBJ1-1; D unresolved. CDR3 length: 13 amino acids. CDR1 and CDR2 from the germline V gene are MNHNS and SASEGT. V was pared by 2 bases and J by 3 bases, with 7 bases between. CDR3 coding DNA: TGTGCCAGCAGTGAATACCGGGACACTGAAGCTTTCTTT. Amino acid sequence: CASSEYRDTEAFF.

This clone was recorded once. This chain joins TRBV7-2 and TRBJ1-5; D ambiguous. V gave up 6 bases and J gave up 0 bases, with 3 bases separating them. CDR3 size: 12 residues. CDR1 is SGHTA, CDR2 FQGNSA, per germline. Here the CDR3 reads CASSYSNQPQHF. DNA for the CDR3: TGTGCCAGCAGTTATAGCAATCAGCCCCAGCATTTT. Variable domain in full (rest from reference TRBV7-2 and TRBJ1-5): GAGVSQSPSNKVTEKGKDVELRCDPISGHTALYWYRQSLGQGLEFLIYFQGNSAPDKSGLPSDRFSAERTGGSVSTLTIQRTQQEDSAVYLCASSYSNQPQHFGDGTRLSIL.

This clone was counted only a few times. This chain connects TRBV5-4 to TRBJ2-7; 8 nucleotides align to TRBD1. V shed 5 bases, J shed 3 bases, and the junction held 7 bases outside the gene matches. Germline assignment: CDR1 SGHNT and CDR2 YYREEE (reference sequence). The CDR3 runs 14 residues. In nucleotides, the CDR3 is TGTGCCAGCAGAATGTTCGGACAGGGCTACGAGCAGTACTTC. It encodes CASRMFGQGYEQYF.

V gene TRBV6-5 combines with J gene TRBJ2-5; 12 bases are shared with TRBD2. This CDR3 region has 16 residues. Trimming at V came to 4 bases and at J to 1 base, leaving 4 bases not matched to a gene. Looked up from germline, CDR1 is MNHEY and CDR2 is SVGAGI. The CDR3 loop reads CASSFRLAGVQETQYF. The CDR3 nucleotides read TGTGCCAGCAGTTTCCGACTAGCGGGGGTCCAAGAGACCCAGTACTTC.

The chain links TRBV5-8 to TRBJ2-7; TRBD1 matches 9 bases. CDR1 is SGHTS and CDR2 is YDEGEE in the germline V gene. The CDR3 totals 15 residues. V was clipped by 2 bases and J by 1 base; unmatched bases: 4. The CDR3 coding sequence is TGTGCCAGCAGCTTACCCGGGACAGGGTCCTACGAGCAGTACTTC. This translates into CASSLPGTGSYEQYF.

The chain joins TRBV19 to TRBJ2-7, with D unresolved. Trimming cost V 2 bases and J 6 bases, with 5 bases left between them. The CDR3 length is 11 residues. CDR1 and CDR2 (germline): LNHDA, SQIVND (reference sequence). For the CDR3, the DNA is TGTGCCAGTAGTATATCGGGCGAGCAGTACTTC. Protein sequence: CASSISGEQYF.

This clone occurred once. This chain uses TRBV27 with TRBJ1-1, with 7 bases identical to TRBD1. The germline V gene has CDR1 MNHEY and CDR2 SMNVEV (reference sequence). V shed 2 bases and J 4 bases; nucleotides not matched to a gene: 1. The CDR3 covers 13 residues. CDR3 nucleotides: TGTGCCAGCAGTTTAGGGACAGCCACTGAAGCTTTCTTT. This encodes CASSLGTATEAFF.

V gene TRBV20-1 combines with J gene TRBJ2-1; the D is unclear. The germline V gene encodes CDR1 DFQATT and CDR2 SNEGSKA (reference sequence). CDR3 length: 10 amino acids. The CDR3 DNA sequence: TGCAGCCAACTAACGGGTGAGCAGTTCTTC. Protein: CSQLTGEQFF.

This rearrangement joins TRBV2 to TRBJ2-4, with D tentatively TRBD2 (6 bases). The germline gives CDR1 SNHLY, CDR2 FYNNEI. The CDR3 contains 16 residues. V was trimmed by 5 bases and J by 2 bases, leaving 16 bases between them. CDR3 in DNA: TGTGCCAGCAGTTTTAGCGGTCTTCCTCCCAAAAACATTCAGTACTTC. This encodes CASSFSGLPPKNIQYF.

The chain links TRBV28 to TRBJ2-2; maybe TRBD2 (5 bases). The germline V gene encodes CDR1 MDHEN and CDR2 SYDVKM. This CDR3 has 16 residues. Trimming pared 3 bases from V and 5 bases from J, leaving 16 bases between. The CDR3, as DNA: TGTGCCAGCAGTTTCAGTGGGAGAGTCGGGACCGGGGAGCTGTTTTTT. It encodes CASSFSGRVGTGELFF. Looking up the rest from reference TRBV28 and TRBJ2-2 gives the full variable domain: DVKVTQSSRYLVKRTGEKVFLECVQDMDHENMFWYRQDPGLGLRLIYFSYDVKMKEKGDIPEGYSVSREKKERFSLILESASTNQTSMYLCASSFSGRVGTGELFFGEGSRLTVL.

This chain connects TRBV4-2 to TRBJ1-1; maybe TRBD1 (5 bases). The CDR3 covers 16 residues. Trimming took 1 base from V and 1 from J, leaving 13 bases between them. Germline CDR1 LGHNA, CDR2 YNFKEQ. The CDR3: CASSQGSGKENTEAFF. In nucleotides, the CDR3 is TGTGCCAGCAGCCAAGGGTCAGGGAAGGAGAACACTGAAGCTTTCTTT.

The chain couples TRBV30 to TRBJ2-3, with D possibly TRBD2 on 5 matching bases. The CDR3 consists of 12 residues. Looked up from germline, CDR1 is GTSNPN and CDR2 is SVGIG (reference sequence). V was shortened by 8 bases and J by 7 bases, with 16 bases between the two germline ends. CDR3 DNA sequence: TGTGCCATCCAACCGAGCGGAAATACGCAGTATTTT. As protein: CAIQPSGNTQYF.

This rearrangement joins TRBV5-4 to TRBJ1-2; 10 positions match TRBD1. The CDR3 extends over 14 amino acids. With 4 bases clipped from V and 6 bases from J, the junction kept 6 bases outside the gene matches. Germline CDR1 reads SGHNT; CDR2 reads YYREEE (reference sequence). The CDR3, as DNA: TGTGCCAGCAGCGAAGAGACAGGGGGCCATGGCTACACCTTC. This sequence encodes CASSEETGGHGYTF.

V and J are TRBV2 and TRBJ2-4; possibly TRBD1 for D (5 bases). CDR1 and CDR2 from the germline V gene are SNHLY and FYNNEI. The length of the CDR3 is 16 residues. Trimming left V 3 bases short and J 9 bases short, with 21 bases between. The CDR3 loop is CASSEAPDTPISIQYF. The DNA for the CDR3 is TGTGCCAGCAGTGAGGCCCCGGACACACCAATTAGCATTCAGTACTTC.

Only one count was recorded for this clone. V is TRBV19 and J is TRBJ1-2, with 7 bases that match TRBD1. The CDR3 totals 15 residues. Germline assignment: CDR1 LNHDA and CDR2 SQIVND (reference sequence). With 6 bases clipped from V and 7 bases from J, the junction kept 14 bases outside the gene matches. In nucleotides, the CDR3 is TGTGCCAGTAGCCCTTGGACAGGAGGGGATCGTGGCTACACCTTC. Translated: CASSPWTGGDRGYTF.

This chain connects TRBV28 to TRBJ2-3; D uncertain. The V end was cut by 6 bases, the J end by 14 bases, with 21 bases between. Per the germline V gene, CDR1 is MDHEN and CDR2 is SYDVKM. This CDR3 is built from 13 residues. This chain's CDR3 is CASSLSTLDLGYF. The DNA for the CDR3 is TGTGCCAGCAGCCTCTCCACCCTCGACTTGGGGTATTTT.